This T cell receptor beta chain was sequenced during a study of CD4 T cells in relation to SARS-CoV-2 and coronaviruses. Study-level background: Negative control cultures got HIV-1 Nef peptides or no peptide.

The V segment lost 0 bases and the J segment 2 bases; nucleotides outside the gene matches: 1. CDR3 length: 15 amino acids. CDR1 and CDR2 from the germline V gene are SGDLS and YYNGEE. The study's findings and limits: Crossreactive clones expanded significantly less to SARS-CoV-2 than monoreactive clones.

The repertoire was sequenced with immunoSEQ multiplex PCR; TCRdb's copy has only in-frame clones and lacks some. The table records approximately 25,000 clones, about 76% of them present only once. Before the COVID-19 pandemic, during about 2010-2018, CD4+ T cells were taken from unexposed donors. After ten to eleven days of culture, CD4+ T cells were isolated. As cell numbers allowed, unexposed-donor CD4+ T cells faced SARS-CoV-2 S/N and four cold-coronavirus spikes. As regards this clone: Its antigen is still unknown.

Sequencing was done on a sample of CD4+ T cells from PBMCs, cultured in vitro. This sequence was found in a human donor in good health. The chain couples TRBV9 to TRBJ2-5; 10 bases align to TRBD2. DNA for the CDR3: TGTGCCAGCAGCGTAGTGGGACTAGCGCAAGAGACCCAGTACTTC. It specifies CASSVVGLAQETQYF.